The present TCR beta chain was sequenced within a study of shared clonotypes between healthy human individuals. Study summary: Plates per donor: three CD4 naive, three CD4 memory, two CD8 naive, one CD8 memory.

Findings and limits, study-wide: The authors expected sequencing depth to affect clonotype sharing among donors. Several donors shared around 5.2% of their naive CD4 clonotypes.

Details on this clone: Its antigen remains unknown. The sample has other DNA sequences that encode this CDR3 too.

Sequencing was performed with immunoSEQ multiplex PCR; in TCRdb, only in-frame clones are kept and a portion is missing. Of roughly 2.5 million clones in the sample, approximately 92% were seen once. The sample consisted of naive CD4+ T cells sorted from blood. Specified subset: CD45RA+ positively selected. The receptor was derived from a young man in good health.

DNA for the CDR3: TGTGCCAGCAGCTTAGCGGGCAGGGTGAACACTGAAGCTTTCTTT. The encoded protein is CASSLAGRVNTEAFF. The chain uses TRBV7-2 and TRBJ1-1, with D possibly being TRBD1 (5 bases). The CDR3 runs 15 residues. Germline values: CDR1 SGHTA, CDR2 FQGNSA. V lost 0 bases to trimming and J lost 0 bases, with 8 bases between them.